A single sample is the source of the 24 T cell receptor beta chains below, sequenced in a study. One entry per CDR3 protein, called by TCRdb with MiXCR from the 5' RACE reads. The data hold roughly 56,000 distinct CDR3 sequences, with 25% to 35% observed a single time. Sequenced sample: tumor-infiltrating naive CD4+ T cells sorted from the breast tumor. Subset described: naive CD4+ T cells, CD4+CD45RA+CD25-. The receptors come from a female donor with breast cancer.

This clonotype has a count of ten or more. The CDR3 region is CSVKEGASNYGYTF. In DNA form, the CDR3 reads TGCAGCGTTAAGGAGGGGGCGTCTAACTATGGCTACACCTTC. The chain carries TRBV29-1 and TRBJ1-2; TRBD1 aligns across 7 bases. CDR3 length: 14 residues. V was clipped by 5 bases and J by 0 bases; unmatched bases: 6. Germline values: CDR1 SQVTM, CDR2 ANQGSEA. The variable domain in full, with the rest retrieved from reference TRBV29-1 and TRBJ1-2, is SAVISQKPSRDICQRGTSLTIQCQVDSQVTMMFWYRQQPGQSLTLIATANQGSEATYESGFVIDKFPISRPNLTFSTLTVSNMSPEDSSIYLCSVKEGASNYGYTFGSGTRLTVV.

This chain links TRBV10-3 with TRBJ1-6, with 7 positions matching TRBD1. Trimming at V came to 6 bases and at J to 10 bases, leaving 12 bases not matched to a gene. The CDR3 contains 15 residues. Per germline, CDR1 ENHRY and CDR2 SYGVKD. The CDR3 is CAISPGQAFGSPLHF. The CDR3 DNA is TGTGCCATCAGCCCTGGACAGGCATTCGGCTCACCCCTCCACTTT.

The genes are TRBV28 and TRBJ2-1; D is possibly TRBD2 (6 bases). V lost 3 bases and J 8 bases, leaving 20 bases between the germline ends. This CDR3 contains 16 residues. Germline loops: CDR1 MDHEN, CDR2 SYDVKM. CDR3 nucleotide sequence: TGTGCCAGCAGTTTTATGGCCCGCCAGGGAGGTGATGAGCAGTTCTTC. It codes for CASSFMARQGGDEQFF.

This clonotype was picked up a small number of times. The rearrangement links TRBV15 to TRBJ1-4, with unresolved D. Trimming removed 3 bases from V and 7 bases from J, with 21 bases in between. The CDR3 loop spans 17 amino acids. Germline V gene lookup returns CDR1 LNHNV and CDR2 YYDKDF (reference sequence). As DNA, the CDR3 is TGTGCCACCAGCAGCGCTACTACAGCCCTTGTTGGTGAAAAACTGTTTTTT. It translates to CATSSATTALVGEKLFF.

This clonotype was counted ten times or more. The chain combines TRBV9 with TRBJ2-3; a weak D match, TRBD1 (5 bases). The germline V and J ends were trimmed by 0 bases and 3 bases, with 11 bases remaining between them. The length of the CDR3 is 15 residues. From germline, CDR1 is SGDLS and CDR2 YYNGEE. CDR3 in amino acids: CASSVGTGETDTQYF. CDR3 sequence (DNA): TGTGCCAGCAGCGTAGGAACAGGAGAGACAGATACGCAGTATTTT.

The table lists this clonotype with many counts. V is TRBV6-5 and J is TRBJ1-1; tentatively, D is TRBD1 (5 bases). Trimming cost V 6 bases and J 7 bases, with 15 bases left between them. Germline V gene sequence: CDR1 MNHEY, CDR2 SVGAGI. The CDR3 has 13 amino acids. CDR3 protein: CASSRTPRGEAFF. CDR3 sequence (DNA): TGTGCCAGCAGCCGGACCCCAAGGGGTGAAGCTTTCTTT.

This clonotype turned up a few times. The rearrangement links TRBV20-1 to TRBJ2-7; 9 positions match TRBD1. The CDR3 totals 14 residues. V was pared by 6 bases and J by 0 bases, with 6 bases of the junction left unmatched. The germline V gene encodes CDR1 DFQATT and CDR2 SNEGSKA (reference sequence). CDR3 DNA: TGCAGTGCGGAAACAGGGGGCAGCTCCTACGAGCAGTACTTC. Translating gives CSAETGGSSYEQYF.

This clonotype was seen a few times. The chain links TRBV9 to TRBJ1-1; D uncertain. V dropped 4 bases and J dropped 1 base, with 14 bases sitting between them. The CDR3 has 15 residues. Germline lookup yields CDR1 SGDLS and CDR2 YYNGEE. The CDR3 sequence: CASSPWTLANTEAFF. CDR3 coding DNA: TGTGCCAGCAGCCCCTGGACTTTGGCGAACACTGAAGCTTTCTTT.

This clonotype ranks as medium-sized. This chain joins TRBV20-1 and TRBJ2-1; 11 nucleotides align to TRBD1. V lost 1 base to trimming and J lost 6 bases; unmatched junction nucleotides: 5. This CDR3 is 15 amino acids long. The germline gives CDR1 DFQATT, CDR2 SNEGSKA (reference sequence). CDR3 DNA sequence: TGCAGTGCTAGAGTTTTCGGGACAGGGGGCAATGAGCAGTTCTTC. As protein: CSARVFGTGGNEQFF.

This clonotype is judged medium-sized. The J gene is TRBJ1-1, the V gene TRBV12-3 or TRBV12-4; D possibly corresponds to TRBD1 (5 bases). V was pared by 5 bases and J by 1 base, with 14 bases between. CDR3 length: 15 residues. DNA of the CDR3: TGTGCCAGCAGTGCCACCGGGACGGGGAACACTGAAGCTTTCTTT. It encodes CASSATGTGNTEAFF.

This clonotype has at least ten counts. The V and J genes are TRBV28 and TRBJ2-4; tentatively, D is TRBD1 (5 bases). Trimming removed 5 bases at V and 0 bases at J, with 11 bases between. This CDR3 comprises 15 residues. The germline V gene has CDR1 MDHEN and CDR2 SYDVKM. The CDR3: CASSPDSLAKNIQYF. CDR3 nucleotide sequence: TGTGCCAGCAGTCCCGACAGCCTAGCCAAAAACATTCAGTACTTC.

The gene calls are TRBV21-1 and TRBJ2-3; no check of the table's D call, TRBD2, against the DNA was made. TRBV21-1 is labeled a pseudogene. There are 14 residues in the CDR3. CDR3 nucleotides: TGTGCCTGCCGAGGGCAGCCTGGCACAGATACGCAGTATTTT. Protein sequence: CACRGQPGTDTQYF.

The chain employs TRBV28 and TRBJ2-7; D possibly corresponds to TRBD1 (6 bases). The CDR3 length is 15 residues. Deletions cut 11 bases from V and 0 bases from J, with 20 bases between. Germline lookup yields CDR1 MDHEN and CDR2 SYDVKM. The CDR3 loop is CAVGGAADSSYEQYF. Written as DNA, the CDR3 is TGTGCCGTTGGGGGCGCGGCAGACAGCTCCTACGAGCAGTACTTC.

This clonotype appeared a few times. The V gene is TRBV4-1, the J gene TRBJ1-5, with D perhaps TRBD1 (5 bases). Trimming removed 4 bases at V and 3 bases at J, with 13 bases between. The CDR3 has 15 amino acids. Germline V CDR1 and CDR2: MGHRA, YSYEKL. CDR3 residues: CASSRAGRHNQPQHF. The CDR3 DNA is TGCGCCAGCAGCCGGGCAGGGAGACACAATCAGCCCCAGCATTTT.

At least ten counts were recorded for this clonotype. The genes are TRBV7-9 and TRBJ1-2; unclear D gene. Trimming cost V 5 bases and J 2 bases, with 9 bases left between them. The length of the CDR3 is 13 residues. Germline V lookup: CDR1 SEHNR, CDR2 FQNEAQ (reference sequence). CDR3 in amino acids: CASSPGLNYGYTF. Written as DNA, the CDR3 is TGTGCCAGCAGCCCTGGACTCAACTATGGCTACACCTTC.

This chain uses TRBV4-3 with TRBJ2-1; D possibly uses TRBD1 or TRBD2 (5 bases each). Deletions cut 1 base from V and 8 bases from J, with 21 bases between. From germline, CDR1 is LGHNA and CDR2 YSLEER. There are 17 residues in the CDR3. The CDR3 protein is CASSQAVRGRVRYEQFF. CDR3 sequence (DNA): TGCGCCAGCAGCCAAGCAGTCCGGGGCCGAGTTCGTTATGAGCAGTTCTTC.

V is TRBV7-9 and J is TRBJ1-1; no clear D gene. The V end lost 3 bases, the J end lost 3 bases, and 8 bases lay between the germline ends. Germline CDR1 reads SEHNR; CDR2 reads FQNEAQ (reference sequence). This CDR3 is 13 amino acids long. For the CDR3, the DNA is TGTGCCAGCAGCTTGCAGATCGACACTGAAGCTTTCTTT. Protein: CASSLQIDTEAFF.

The sample holds a few counts of this clonotype. V is TRBV20-1 and J is TRBJ1-5, with 7 positions matching TRBD1. Germline CDR1 DFQATT, CDR2 SNEGSKA (reference sequence). V shed 6 bases and J 7 bases; nucleotides not matched to a gene: 9. CDR3 length: 13 residues. The CDR3 nucleotides are TGCAGTGCCTCCGGACAGGAAGGGCAGCCCCAGCATTTT. This translates into CSASGQEGQPQHF.

In this sample, this clonotype turned up a few times. The junction shows a germline mismatch at one end, possibly a read error. The V gene is TRBV5-1, the J gene TRBJ1-4; D might be TRBD1 (6 bases). CDR1 SGHRS and CDR2 YFSETQ come from the germline V gene. This CDR3 is 14 amino acids long. The CDR3 sequence is CASSSGERGEKLFF. CDR3 coding DNA: TGCGCTAGCAGCTCAGGGGAGCGTGGTGAAAAACTGTTTTTT.

The J gene is TRBJ2-1, the V gene TRBV5-6, with 9 bases lining up with TRBD1. V lost 0 bases and J lost 4; bases outside the gene matches: 5. The CDR3 spans 16 residues. Germline CDR1 reads SGHDT; CDR2 reads YYEEEE. The CDR3 here is CASSLDGTGRYNEQFF. The CDR3 nucleotides are TGTGCCAGCAGCTTGGACGGGACAGGGAGGTACAATGAGCAGTTCTTC.

This clonotype was picked up a small number of times. The chain links TRBV3-1 to TRBJ2-2, with 11 bases fitting TRBD2. Germline assignment: CDR1 LGHDT and CDR2 YNNKEL (reference sequence). Trimming took 4 bases from V and 6 from J; bases not matched to a gene: 1. There are 14 residues in the CDR3. The CDR3 is CASSLTSGAGELFF. The DNA for the CDR3 is TGTGCCAGCAGCCTGACTAGCGGGGCCGGGGAGCTGTTTTTT.

This clonotype has a handful of counts. The chain carries TRBV20-1 and TRBJ1-2; D gene uncertain. With 0 bases removed from V and 4 bases from J, the gap between germline ends came to 15 bases. CDR1 and CDR2 from the germline V gene are DFQATT and SNEGSKA (reference sequence). This CDR3 is built from 15 residues. CDR3 DNA: TGCAGTGCTAGAGATTGGGCGGGATCGAGCTATGGCTACACCTTC. This codes for CSARDWAGSSYGYTF.

The V and J genes are TRBV30 and TRBJ2-6; D gene unclear. The V gene's germline CDR1 is GTSNPN and CDR2 SVGIG (reference sequence). The CDR3 consists of 13 residues. Trimming removed 1 base at V and 2 bases at J, with 3 bases between. The CDR3 bases are TGTGCCTGGAGTGCAGCTGGGGCCAACGTCCTGACTTTC. Translated: CAWSAAGANVLTF. Full variable domain (remainder filled in from reference TRBV30 and TRBJ2-6): SQTIHQWPATLVQPVGSPLSLECTVEGTSNPNLYWYRQAAGRGLQLLFYSVGIGQISSEVPQNLSASRPQDRQFILSSKKLLLSDSGFYLCAWSAAGANVLTFGAGSRLTVL.

In this sample, this clonotype turned up a few times. CDR3 DNA: TGTGCCACCAGTGACTCCGGGACAGGAAACTCCTACGAGCAGTACTTC. Translating it yields CATSDSGTGNSYEQYF. The chain joins TRBV24-1 to TRBJ2-7, with 8 bases fitting TRBD1. After removal of 4 bases from V and 0 bases from J, the junction contained 7 bases not matched to a gene. This CDR3 is built from 16 residues. The germline V gene has CDR1 KGHDR and CDR2 SFDVKD.